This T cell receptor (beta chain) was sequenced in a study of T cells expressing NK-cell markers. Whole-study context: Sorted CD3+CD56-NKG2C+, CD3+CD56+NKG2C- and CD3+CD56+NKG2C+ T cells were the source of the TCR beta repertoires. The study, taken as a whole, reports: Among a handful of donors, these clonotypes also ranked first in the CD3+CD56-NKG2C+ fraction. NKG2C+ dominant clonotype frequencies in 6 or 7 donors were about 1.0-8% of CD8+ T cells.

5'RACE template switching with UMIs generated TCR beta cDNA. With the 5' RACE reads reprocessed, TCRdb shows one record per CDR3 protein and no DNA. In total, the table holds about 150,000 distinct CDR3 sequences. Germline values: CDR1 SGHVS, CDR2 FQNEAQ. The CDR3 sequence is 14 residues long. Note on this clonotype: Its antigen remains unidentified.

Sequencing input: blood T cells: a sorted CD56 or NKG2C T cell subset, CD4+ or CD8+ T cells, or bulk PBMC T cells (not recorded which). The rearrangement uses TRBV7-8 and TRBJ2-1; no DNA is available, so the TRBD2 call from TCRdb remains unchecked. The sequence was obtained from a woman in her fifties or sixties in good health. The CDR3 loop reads CASSSREGPNEQFF.